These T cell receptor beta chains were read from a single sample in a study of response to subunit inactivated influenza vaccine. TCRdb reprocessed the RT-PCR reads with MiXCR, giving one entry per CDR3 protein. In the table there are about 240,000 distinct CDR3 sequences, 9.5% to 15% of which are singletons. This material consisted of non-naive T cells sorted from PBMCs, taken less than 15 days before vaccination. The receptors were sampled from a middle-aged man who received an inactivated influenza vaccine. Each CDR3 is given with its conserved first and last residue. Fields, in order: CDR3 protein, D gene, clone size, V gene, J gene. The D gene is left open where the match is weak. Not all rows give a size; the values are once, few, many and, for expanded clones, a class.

cdr3_aa: CSVGPSGNPTQYF; d_call: TRBD2; clone_size: many; v_call: TRBV29-1; j_call: TRBJ2-5
cdr3_aa: CATSDPGGAKHNEQFF; d_call: .; clone_size: .; v_call: TRBV24-1; j_call: TRBJ2-1
cdr3_aa: CAISEGTGESPLHF; d_call: TRBD1; clone_size: .; v_call: TRBV10-3; j_call: TRBJ1-6
cdr3_aa: CASSFSGGPQDEAFF; d_call: .; clone_size: .; v_call: TRBV12-3/TRBV12-4; j_call: TRBJ1-1
cdr3_aa: CASSQREGLAGELFF; d_call: TRBD2; clone_size: few; v_call: TRBV4-2; j_call: TRBJ2-2
cdr3_aa: CSARPRTSGSLPDTQYF; d_call: TRBD2; clone_size: .; v_call: TRBV20-1; j_call: TRBJ2-3
cdr3_aa: CASSTYSGAYNEQFF; d_call: .; clone_size: many; v_call: TRBV7-6; j_call: TRBJ2-1
cdr3_aa: CATSGDRRRTEAFF; d_call: .; clone_size: many; v_call: TRBV15; j_call: TRBJ1-1
cdr3_aa: CASSRDSFPF; d_call: TRBD1; clone_size: many; v_call: TRBV5-1; j_call: TRBJ1-1
cdr3_aa: CASTGGGWAGETQYF; d_call: .; clone_size: few; v_call: TRBV7-2; j_call: TRBJ2-5
cdr3_aa: CASSFSSGSPNEQFF; d_call: TRBD2; clone_size: few; v_call: TRBV5-1; j_call: TRBJ2-1
cdr3_aa: CASSLDNPLWGVYNEQFF; d_call: .; clone_size: few; v_call: TRBV11-2; j_call: TRBJ2-1
cdr3_aa: CASRVGQRNTEAFF; d_call: .; clone_size: .; v_call: TRBV28; j_call: TRBJ1-1
cdr3_aa: CASSLGPREETQYF; d_call: .; clone_size: .; v_call: TRBV7-2; j_call: TRBJ2-5
cdr3_aa: CASSPQTSGWWDTQYF; d_call: TRBD2; clone_size: few; v_call: TRBV4-3; j_call: TRBJ2-3
cdr3_aa: CASSRDGNNSPLHF; d_call: .; clone_size: few; v_call: TRBV7-2; j_call: TRBJ1-6
cdr3_aa: CASSPGTTHEQYF; d_call: TRBD2; clone_size: many; v_call: TRBV5-6; j_call: TRBJ2-7
cdr3_aa: CASSLAGTPSYNEQFF; d_call: .; clone_size: few; v_call: TRBV6-1; j_call: TRBJ2-1
cdr3_aa: CASSLEQSSTVTQYF; d_call: .; clone_size: .; v_call: TRBV5-1; j_call: TRBJ2-3
cdr3_aa: CATSGGAGYGYTF; d_call: .; clone_size: few; v_call: TRBV15; j_call: TRBJ1-2
cdr3_aa: CASSPGTERYTQYF; d_call: TRBD1; clone_size: .; v_call: TRBV3-1; j_call: TRBJ2-3
cdr3_aa: CASSLLGGSKSYNEQFF; d_call: .; clone_size: few; v_call: TRBV7-2; j_call: TRBJ2-1
cdr3_aa: CSAIFILPGQGIPEQYF; d_call: TRBD1; clone_size: .; v_call: TRBV20-1; j_call: TRBJ2-7
cdr3_aa: CSARSTSGKETQYF; d_call: TRBD2; clone_size: .; v_call: TRBV20-1; j_call: TRBJ2-5
cdr3_aa: CSARDIDAGETQYF; d_call: .; clone_size: many; v_call: TRBV20-1; j_call: TRBJ2-5
cdr3_aa: CASSLGQGARQPQHF; d_call: TRBD1; clone_size: many; v_call: TRBV5-6; j_call: TRBJ1-5
cdr3_aa: CASSPGGGGQPQHF; d_call: .; clone_size: many; v_call: TRBV12-3/TRBV12-4; j_call: TRBJ1-5
cdr3_aa: CASTPSVTPLNEQFF; d_call: .; clone_size: .; v_call: TRBV7-9; j_call: TRBJ2-1
cdr3_aa: CSAAPLRQGGIYEQYF; d_call: .; clone_size: .; v_call: TRBV20-1; j_call: TRBJ2-7
cdr3_aa: CASSKRGGWDTQYF; d_call: .; clone_size: many; v_call: TRBV6-1; j_call: TRBJ2-3
cdr3_aa: CASNQQGGSYNEQFF; d_call: .; clone_size: many; v_call: TRBV5-1; j_call: TRBJ2-1
cdr3_aa: CASSPLEGDTQYF; d_call: .; clone_size: few; v_call: TRBV18; j_call: TRBJ2-3
cdr3_aa: CASSQRAGGPYEQYF; d_call: .; clone_size: few; v_call: TRBV6-2/TRBV6-3; j_call: TRBJ2-7
cdr3_aa: CATRLGQGVSGTGELFF; d_call: TRBD1; clone_size: many; v_call: TRBV10-3; j_call: TRBJ2-2
cdr3_aa: CSAPGTSGLYNEQFF; d_call: TRBD2; clone_size: many; v_call: TRBV20-1; j_call: TRBJ2-1
cdr3_aa: CSGDRGGTGELFF; d_call: TRBD1; clone_size: .; v_call: TRBV29-1; j_call: TRBJ2-2
cdr3_aa: CASSPISSANTEAFF; d_call: .; clone_size: many; v_call: TRBV18; j_call: TRBJ1-1
cdr3_aa: CCARAASGFVTDTQYF; d_call: TRBD2; clone_size: .; v_call: TRBV20-1; j_call: TRBJ2-3
cdr3_aa: CASSLSIGETQYF; d_call: .; clone_size: many; v_call: TRBV5-1; j_call: TRBJ2-5
cdr3_aa: CSARPGSGANVLTF; d_call: .; clone_size: few; v_call: TRBV20-1; j_call: TRBJ2-6
cdr3_aa: CASSGSRGAGNTIYF; d_call: .; clone_size: few; v_call: TRBV7-2; j_call: TRBJ1-3